This TCR beta chain was captured by sequencing in a study of T cells in Graves' hyperthyroidism and ophthalmopathy. From RNA transcripts, TCR beta CDR3 regions were amplified. The HTBI primer set was used in a first-round RT-PCR of the TCR CDR3. MiXCR was run by TCRdb on the multiplex PCR reads, yielding one entry per CDR3 protein. The profile shows 400,000 to 600,000 distinct CDR3 sequences, more than 20% of them singletons. Germline CDR1 reads MNHEY; CDR2 reads SVGAGI. CDR3 length: 16 amino acids. With 2 bases removed from V and 1 base from J, the gap between germline ends came to 14 bases. This clonotype was counted a few times.

This TCR was sampled from a young man with Graves' hyperthyroidism. This chain joins TRBV6-5 and TRBJ1-1; no firm D call. Sequencing input: blood. CDR3 sequence reads: CASSYEEGGGNTEAFF. The CDR3 coding sequence is TGTGCCAGCAGTTACGAAGAGGGCGGCGGGAACACTGAAGCTTTCTTT.